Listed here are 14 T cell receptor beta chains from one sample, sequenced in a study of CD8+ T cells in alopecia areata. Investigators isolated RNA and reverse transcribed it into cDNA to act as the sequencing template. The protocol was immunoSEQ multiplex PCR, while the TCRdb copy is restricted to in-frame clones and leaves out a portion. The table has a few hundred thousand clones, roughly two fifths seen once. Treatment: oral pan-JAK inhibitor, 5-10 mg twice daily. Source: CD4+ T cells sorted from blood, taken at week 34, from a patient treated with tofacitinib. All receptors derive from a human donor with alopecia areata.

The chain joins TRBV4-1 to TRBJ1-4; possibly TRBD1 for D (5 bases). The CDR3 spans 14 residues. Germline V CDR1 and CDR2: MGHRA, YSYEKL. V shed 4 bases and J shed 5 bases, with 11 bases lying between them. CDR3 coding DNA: TGCGCCAGCAGCCCGGGGGGTACGAATGAAAAACTGTTTTTT. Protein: CASSPGGTNEKLFF.

Here the CDR3 reads CASSLVGPYEQYF. CDR3 DNA: TGTGCCAGCAGCTTAGTGGGTCCCTACGAGCAGTACTTC. The chain uses TRBV7-9 and TRBJ2-7; D unresolved. The ends were cut back, 1 base at V and 2 bases at J, with 6 bases in the middle. The V gene's germline CDR1 is SEHNR and CDR2 FQNEAQ (reference sequence). The CDR3 length is 13 residues.

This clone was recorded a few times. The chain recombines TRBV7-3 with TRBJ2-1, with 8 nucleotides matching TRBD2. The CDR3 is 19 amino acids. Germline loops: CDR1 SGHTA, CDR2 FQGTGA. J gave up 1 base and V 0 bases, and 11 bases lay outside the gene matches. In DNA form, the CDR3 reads TGTGCCAGCAGCTTAACCCTAAAGGGACTAGGGTCTTCCTACAATGAGCAGTTCTTC. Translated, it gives CASSLTLKGLGSSYNEQFF.

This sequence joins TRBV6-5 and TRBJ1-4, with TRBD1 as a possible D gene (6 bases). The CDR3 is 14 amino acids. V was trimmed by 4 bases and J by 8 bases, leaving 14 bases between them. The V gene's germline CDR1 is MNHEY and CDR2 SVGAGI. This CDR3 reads CASSSGTRAEKLFF. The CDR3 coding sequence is TGTGCCAGCAGTTCAGGGACAAGAGCCGAAAAACTGTTTTTT.

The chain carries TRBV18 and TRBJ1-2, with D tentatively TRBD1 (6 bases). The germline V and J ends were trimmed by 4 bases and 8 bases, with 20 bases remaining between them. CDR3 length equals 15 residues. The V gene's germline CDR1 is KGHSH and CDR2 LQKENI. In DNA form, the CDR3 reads TGTGCCAGCTCACTCACCGGCAGGGGAGATGAGGGCTACACCTTC. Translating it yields CASSLTGRGDEGYTF.

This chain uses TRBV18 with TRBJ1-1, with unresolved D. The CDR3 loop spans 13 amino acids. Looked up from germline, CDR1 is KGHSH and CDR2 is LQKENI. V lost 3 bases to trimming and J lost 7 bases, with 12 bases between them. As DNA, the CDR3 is TGTGCCAGCTCACCGTCAGGTACCATTGAAGCTTTCTTT. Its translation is CASSPSGTIEAFF.

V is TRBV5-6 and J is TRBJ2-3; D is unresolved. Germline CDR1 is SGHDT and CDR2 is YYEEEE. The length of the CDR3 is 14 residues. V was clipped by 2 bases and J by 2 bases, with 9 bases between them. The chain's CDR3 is CASSFDDLTDTQYF. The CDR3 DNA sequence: TGTGCCAGCAGCTTTGACGATCTCACAGATACGCAGTATTTT.

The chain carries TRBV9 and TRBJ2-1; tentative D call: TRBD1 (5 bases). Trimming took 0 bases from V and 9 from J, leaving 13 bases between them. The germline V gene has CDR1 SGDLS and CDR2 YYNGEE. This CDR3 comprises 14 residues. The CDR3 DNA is TGTGCCAGCAGCGTAGTCAGAGAAAGGGGTGAGCAGTTCTTC. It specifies CASSVVRERGEQFF.

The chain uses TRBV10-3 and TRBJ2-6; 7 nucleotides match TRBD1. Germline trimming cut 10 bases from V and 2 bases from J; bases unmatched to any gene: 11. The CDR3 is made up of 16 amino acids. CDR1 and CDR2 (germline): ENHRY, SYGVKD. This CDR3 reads CATGRQGGPGANVLTF. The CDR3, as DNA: TGTGCCACAGGGAGACAGGGTGGTCCTGGGGCCAACGTCCTGACTTTC.

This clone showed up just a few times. This CDR3 reads CASSWTVNEKLFF. The DNA for the CDR3 is TGTGCCAGCAGTTGGACAGTCAATGAAAAACTGTTTTTT. The rearrangement links TRBV2 to TRBJ1-4; D perhaps matches TRBD1 (6 bases). V was shortened by 5 bases and J by 5 bases, with 9 bases between the two germline ends. CDR1 SNHLY and CDR2 FYNNEI come from the germline V gene. The CDR3 runs to 13 residues.

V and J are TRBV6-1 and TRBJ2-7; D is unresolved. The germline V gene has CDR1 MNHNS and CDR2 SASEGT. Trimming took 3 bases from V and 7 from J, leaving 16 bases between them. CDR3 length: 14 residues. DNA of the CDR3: TGTGCCAGCAGTGAGTCGCGACGGTTCCGGGAGCAGTACTTC. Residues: CASSESRRFREQYF.

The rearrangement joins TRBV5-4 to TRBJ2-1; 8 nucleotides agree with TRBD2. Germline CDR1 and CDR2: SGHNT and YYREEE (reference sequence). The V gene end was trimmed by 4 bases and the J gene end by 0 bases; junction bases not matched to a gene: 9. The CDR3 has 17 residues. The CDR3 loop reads CASSPGAGGSSYNEQFF. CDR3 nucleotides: TGTGCCAGCAGCCCCGGGGCGGGGGGCAGCTCCTACAATGAGCAGTTCTTC.

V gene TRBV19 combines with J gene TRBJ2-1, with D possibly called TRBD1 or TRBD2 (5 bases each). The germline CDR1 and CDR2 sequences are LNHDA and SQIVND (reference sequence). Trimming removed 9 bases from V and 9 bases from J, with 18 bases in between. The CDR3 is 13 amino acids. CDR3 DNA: TGTGCCAGCCGGGGCCTCGAAAGGGTTGAGCAGTTCTTC. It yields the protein CASRGLERVEQFF.

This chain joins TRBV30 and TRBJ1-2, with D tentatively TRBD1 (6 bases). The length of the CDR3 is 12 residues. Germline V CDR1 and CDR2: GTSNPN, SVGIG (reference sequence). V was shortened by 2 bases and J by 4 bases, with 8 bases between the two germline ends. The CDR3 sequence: CAWSRGAYGYTF. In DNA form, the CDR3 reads TGTGCCTGGAGTAGGGGGGCCTATGGCTACACCTTC.